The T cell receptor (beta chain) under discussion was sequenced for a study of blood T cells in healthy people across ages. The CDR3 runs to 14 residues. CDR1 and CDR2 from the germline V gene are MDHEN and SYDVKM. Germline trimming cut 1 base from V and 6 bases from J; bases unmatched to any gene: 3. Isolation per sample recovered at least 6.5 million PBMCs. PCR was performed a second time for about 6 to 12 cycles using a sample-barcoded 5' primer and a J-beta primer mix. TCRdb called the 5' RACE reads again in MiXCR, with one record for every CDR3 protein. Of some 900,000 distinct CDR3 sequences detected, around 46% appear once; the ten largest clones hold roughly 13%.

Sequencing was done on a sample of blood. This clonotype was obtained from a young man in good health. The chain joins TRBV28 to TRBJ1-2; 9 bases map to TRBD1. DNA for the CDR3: TGTGCCAGCAGTTTATTGGGACAGGGCCATGGCTACACCTTC. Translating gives CASSLLGQGHGYTF.